This TCR beta chain was sequenced in a study of human T cells and chemical hapten exposure. V was clipped by 0 bases and J by 4 bases, with 13 bases between them. Germline CDR1 is LGHDT and CDR2 is YNNKEL (reference sequence). The CDR3 runs 16 residues. Indicated treatment: therapeutic diphenylcyclopropenone sensitization with weekly scalp DPC. Total RNA was isolated from unfractionated whole blood. Library preparation tagged each individual cDNA molecule with a unique molecular identifier. TCRdb reanalysed the reads using MiXCR and keeps one entry per CDR3 protein. The repertoire consists of some 1,700 distinct CDR3 sequences, with 53% occurring once and the leading ten covering about 4%.

This sequence joins TRBV3-1 and TRBJ2-1; the D is unclear. Sample: whole blood, taken before DPC sensitization or 2, 6, or about 24 weeks after (not recorded which). This clonotype originated in an adult with alopecia areata. Some clones in this sample may be carry-over from other donors' samples. This table probably holds off-target reads from a library built for another chain. CDR3 sequence reads: CASSQDLPVAYNEQFF. The CDR3, as DNA: TGTGCCAGCAGCCAAGATCTCCCGGTCGCATACAATGAGCAGTTCTTC.